This T cell receptor (beta chain) is drawn from a study of T cell responses to AZD1222 COVID-19 vaccine listed by TCRdb under 2021. At the level of the whole study: AZD1222 recipients whose second dose came at about 4 weeks and those whose second dose came at about 12 weeks were combined into one group, since spike-specific TCR depth and breadth did not differ between the two schedules. TCR sequencing was performed for approximately 240 trial participants, of whom 200 to 210 were given two doses of AZD1222 and around 25 were given two doses of MenACWY control vaccine. Enrollment into the trials was organized by age into subgroups of 18-55, 56-69 and 70-plus years, and those subgroups contained about 150, 27 and 61 TCR-sequenced participants, respectively.

Clipping removes 5 bases from V and 0 bases from J, with 2 as the unmatched junction base count. CDR1 SEHNR and CDR2 FQNEAQ are derived from the germline V gene (reference sequence). Counted from cysteine to phenylalanine, this CDR3 has 14 amino acids. CDR3 DNA is the only sequence kept; it has 42 bases, read in frame from the first base. The time point label on this specimen signifies: baseline before first vaccination. The vaccinee samples were drawn from two UK trials, COV001 and COV002, one of which was a single-blind randomized controlled phase 2/3 trial testing AZD1222 (ChAdOx1 nCoV-19) in healthy adults. For TCRbeta chain sequencing, PBMC samples were collected from trial participants at day 0 and at day 28 after the second dose. The CDR3 regions of human TCRbeta chains were analyzed by immunosequencing. Under the source paper's analysis protocol: TCRs in the repertoires were compared against a reference library of SARS-CoV-2-specific TCRs that had been generated with the MIRA antigen-specificity platform. Breadth was defined as the fraction of unique TCRs that were SARS-CoV-2-associated, and depth was defined as the fraction of total T cells that were SARS-CoV-2-associated. Using the MIRA data, each spike-specific TCR was assigned both to the spike region to which the TCR was reactive and to a CD4 or CD8 class. Log10-transformed breadth and depth values were compared by one-way ANOVA with Sidak's multiple comparisons tests. Here the immuneACCESS table is served through TCRdb, limited to in-frame sequences with V and J called. Missing clones are a known gap in these copies; in checked studies unresolved V genes cover under half, and the rest lacks a known reason. For V, J and clone size, that table is used; D and trimming come from the DNA. The sample table shows roughly 150,000 clones, and more than 90% are seen once. Around 1.5% of the sample is held by the ten biggest clonotypes.

Paper-wide results and their limitations: Only five to seven AZD1222 recipients were SARS-CoV-2 seropositive at baseline, limiting conclusions about previously exposed vaccinees. The vaccine-associated CD4 TCRs covered the entire spike protein, and the dominant responses fell in regions 160-218 and 743-854. A significant rise in spike-specific TCR breadth and depth was observed after two AZD1222 doses relative to day 0 and relative to MenACWY recipients. Because no samples from the day 14 peak response were available, repertoires could be characterized only after the peak T cell response. Epitopes outside the regions mutated in the B.1.351 and B.1.1.7 variants were reportedly recognized by nearly half of the unique spike-specific TCRs. Most participants were white British and females outnumbered males, and the authors suggested that clonal diversity may have been underestimated. In the small 56-69-year group, the increase in depth fell short of significance, most likely because of low power.

As for this clone: Its antigen has not been determined. No per-base quality is available; no much larger clone lies one base away.

This clonotype was sampled from an adult in good health. The source was peripheral blood, collected on day 0 of AZD1222 vaccination. The rearranged segments are TRBV7-9 and TRBJ1-2; TRBD1 aligns with 8 central bases. The encoded CDR3 is CASSDRGPNYGYTF. The DNA is TGTGCCAGCAGCGACAGGGGCCCTAACTATGGCTACACCTTC.